This T cell receptor beta chain derives from a study of T cell repertoires in cytomegalovirus infection. About the study: The public TCR beta signatures pointed to both CMV infection and matching HLA type.

Germline V lookup: CDR1 SQVTM, CDR2 ANQGSEA. The CDR3 loop spans 14 amino acids. V was trimmed by 3 bases and J by 2 bases, leaving 12 bases between them. This clonotype has at least ten counts. MiXCR, applied by TCRdb to the reads, yields one record per CDR3 protein. The data hold about 490,000 distinct CDR3 sequences, with around 10% observed a single time. The specimen was PBMCs. V is TRBV29-1 and J is TRBJ2-3; perhaps TRBD2 as D (6 bases). This receptor was taken from a human donor in good health (CMV status not recorded). Some clones in this sample may be carry-over from other donors' samples. The CDR3 region is CSVDGDSITDTQYF. CDR3 DNA: TGCAGCGTTGATGGGGACTCGATCACAGATACGCAGTATTTT.